Shown below are 5 T cell receptor beta chains from a single sample sequenced in a study of T cell responses to AZD1222 COVID-19 vaccine. The assay was immunoSEQ multiplex PCR, and TCRdb's table has in-frame clones only and misses some. The table shows 100,000 to 150,000 clones, with approximately 85% occurring only once. The sample here was peripheral blood, taken 28 days after the second AZD1222 dose. The source is an adult who received the AZD1222 COVID-19 vaccine.

V is TRBV28 and J is TRBJ1-4; tentatively, D is TRBD1 (5 bases). This CDR3 comprises 13 residues. Germline loops: CDR1 MDHEN, CDR2 SYDVKM. V lost 10 bases and J 8 bases, leaving 17 bases between the germline ends. The CDR3 DNA sequence: TGTGCCACCGACGGGGCTTATGGGGAAAAACTGTTTTTT. Translation gives CATDGAYGEKLFF.

The chain uses TRBV5-1 and TRBJ2-5; TRBD1 agrees at 9 bases. Trimming cost V 2 bases and J 2 bases; bases outside gene matches: 7. CDR3 length equals 16 residues. Germline-derived CDR1 and CDR2 are SGHRS and YFSETQ. CDR3 protein: CASSFWGQGTQETQYF. CDR3 sequence (DNA): TGCGCCAGCAGCTTTTGGGGACAGGGAACGCAAGAGACCCAGTACTTC.

The J gene is TRBJ1-2, the V gene TRBV5-1, with 10 nucleotides matching TRBD1. This CDR3 is 14 amino acids long. The germline CDR1 and CDR2 sequences are SGHRS and YFSETQ. V lost 5 bases to trimming and J lost 7 bases; unmatched junction nucleotides: 8. This CDR3 is CASSQDRGQVGYTF. The CDR3 nucleotides read TGCGCCAGCAGTCAAGACAGGGGGCAGGTTGGCTACACCTTC.

V is TRBV28 and J is TRBJ1-1; D uncertain. The V gene lost 5 bases and the J gene lost 5 bases, with 12 bases spanning the gap. The CDR3 consists of 13 residues. Germline CDR1 and CDR2: MDHEN and SYDVKM. CDR3 protein: CASSPHTTTEAFF. DNA for the CDR3: TGTGCCAGCAGTCCCCACACCACAACTGAAGCTTTCTTT.

The rearrangement joins TRBV7-9 to TRBJ2-2, with D maybe TRBD2 (6 bases). Germline-derived CDR1 and CDR2 are SEHNR and FQNEAQ (reference sequence). The CDR3 covers 15 residues. The V end was cut by 5 bases, the J end by 0 bases, with 10 bases between. DNA of the CDR3: TGTGCCAGCAGCCGCGGGGCAGCGAACACCGGGGAGCTGTTTTTT. As protein: CASSRGAANTGELFF.